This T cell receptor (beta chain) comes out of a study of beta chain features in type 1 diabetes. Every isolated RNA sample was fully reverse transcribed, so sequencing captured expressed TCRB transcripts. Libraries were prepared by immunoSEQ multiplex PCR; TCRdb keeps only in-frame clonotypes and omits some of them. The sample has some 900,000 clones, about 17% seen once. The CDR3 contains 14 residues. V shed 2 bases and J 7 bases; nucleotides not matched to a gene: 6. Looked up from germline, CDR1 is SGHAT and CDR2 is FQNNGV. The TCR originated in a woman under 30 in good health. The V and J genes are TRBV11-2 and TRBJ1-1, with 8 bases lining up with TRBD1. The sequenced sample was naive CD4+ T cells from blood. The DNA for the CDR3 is TGTGCCAGCAGCTTACCCCGACAGGGGATTGAAGCTTTCTTT. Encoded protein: CASSLPRQGIEAFF.